This TCR beta chain was identified in a study of blood T cell repertoires in COVID-19. Looking at the study overall: Acute and convalescent COVID-19 samples came from the United States, Italy and Spain.

This CDR3 is built from 14 residues. The J segment lost 7 bases and the V segment lost 8 bases, leaving 6 bases of the junction unmatched. Germline V gives CDR1 LNHDA, CDR2 SQIVND (reference sequence). In the original analysis: Scientists estimated how many nucleated cells there were by amplifying reference gene primers. Here immunoSEQ multiplex PCR was the method, and the copy in TCRdb shows in-frame clones only, minus some. V and J calls and clone size are given by that table; D and trimming were obtained from the DNA. Here the sample spans approximately 23,000 clones, less than 95% being singletons.

The chain links TRBV19 to TRBJ1-4; TRBD1 aligns across 11 bases. Source material: peripheral blood. This clonotype was obtained from a man aged 65 to 85 with acute or convalescent COVID-19. CDR3 sequence: CASGQGALGEKLFF. The CDR3 coding sequence is TGTGCCAGTGGACAGGGGGCGTTGGGTGAAAAACTGTTTTTT.